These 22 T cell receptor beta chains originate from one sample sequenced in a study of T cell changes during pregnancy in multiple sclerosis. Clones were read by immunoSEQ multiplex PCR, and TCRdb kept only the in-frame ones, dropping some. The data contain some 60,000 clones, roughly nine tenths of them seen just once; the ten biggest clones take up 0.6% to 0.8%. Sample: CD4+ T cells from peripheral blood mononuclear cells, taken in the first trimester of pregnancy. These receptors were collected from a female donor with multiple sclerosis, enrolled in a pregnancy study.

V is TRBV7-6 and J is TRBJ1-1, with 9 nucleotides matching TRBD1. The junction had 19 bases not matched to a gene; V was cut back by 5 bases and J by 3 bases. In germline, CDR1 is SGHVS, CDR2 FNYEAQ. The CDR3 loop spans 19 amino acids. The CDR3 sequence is CASSRATSGGQGRDTEAFF. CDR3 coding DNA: TGTGCCAGCAGCCGAGCGACGAGCGGGGGACAGGGTCGTGACACTGAAGCTTTCTTT. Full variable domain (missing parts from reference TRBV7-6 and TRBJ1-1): GAGVSQSPRYKVTKRGQDVALRCDPISGHVSLYWYRQALGQGPEFLTYFNYEAQQDKSGLPNDRFSAERPEGSISTLTIQRTEQRDSAMYRCASSRATSGGQGRDTEAFFGQGTRLTVV.

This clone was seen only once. The CDR3 DNA reads TGCGCCAGCAGCTTGGGGACAGGGGGCGCGAGAGGAGAAAAACTGTTTTTT. This gives the protein CASSLGTGGARGEKLFF. The chain carries TRBV5-1 and TRBJ1-4; 11 nucleotides align to TRBD1. The CDR3 is 17 residues long. The V gene end was trimmed by 0 bases and the J gene end by 8 bases; junction bases not matched to a gene: 9. The germline V gene has CDR1 SGHRS and CDR2 YFSETQ.

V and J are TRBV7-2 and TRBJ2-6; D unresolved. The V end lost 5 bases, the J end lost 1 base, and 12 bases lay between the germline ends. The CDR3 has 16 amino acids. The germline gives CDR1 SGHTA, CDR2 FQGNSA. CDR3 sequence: CASSGATGSGANVLTF. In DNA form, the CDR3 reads TGTGCCAGCAGCGGAGCTACTGGGTCTGGGGCCAACGTCCTGACTTTC.

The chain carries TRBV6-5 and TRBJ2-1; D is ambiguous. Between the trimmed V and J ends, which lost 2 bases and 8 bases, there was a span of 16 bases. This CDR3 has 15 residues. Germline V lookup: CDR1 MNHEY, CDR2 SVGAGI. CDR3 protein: CASSYDTLRIHEQFF. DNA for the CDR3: TGTGCCAGCAGTTACGACACTCTTCGTATACATGAGCAGTTCTTC.

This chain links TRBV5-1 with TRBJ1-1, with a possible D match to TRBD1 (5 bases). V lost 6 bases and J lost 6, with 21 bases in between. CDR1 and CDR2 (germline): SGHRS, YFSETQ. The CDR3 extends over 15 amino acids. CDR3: CASISGEGLGAEAFF. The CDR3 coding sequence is TGCGCCAGCATTTCGGGGGAAGGCTTAGGGGCTGAAGCTTTCTTT.

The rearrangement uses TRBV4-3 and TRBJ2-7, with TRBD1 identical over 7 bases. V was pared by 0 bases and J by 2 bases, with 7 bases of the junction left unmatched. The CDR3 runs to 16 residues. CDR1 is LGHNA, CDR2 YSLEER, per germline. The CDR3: CASSQEARQGPYEQYF. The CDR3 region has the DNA TGCGCCAGCAGCCAAGAGGCCCGACAGGGACCCTACGAGCAGTACTTC.

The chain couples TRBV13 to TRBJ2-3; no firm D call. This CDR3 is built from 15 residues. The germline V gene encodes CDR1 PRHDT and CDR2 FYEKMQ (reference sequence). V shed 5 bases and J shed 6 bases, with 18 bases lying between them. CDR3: CASSPRRGAPDTQYF. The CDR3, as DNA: TGTGCCAGCAGCCCTCGGAGAGGAGCCCCCGATACGCAGTATTTT. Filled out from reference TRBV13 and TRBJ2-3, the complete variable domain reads AAGVIQSPRHLIKEKRETATLKCYPIPRHDTVYWYQQGPGQDPQFLISFYEKMQSDKGSIPDRFSAQQFSDYHSELNMSSLELGDSALYFCASSPRRGAPDTQYFGPGTRLTVL.

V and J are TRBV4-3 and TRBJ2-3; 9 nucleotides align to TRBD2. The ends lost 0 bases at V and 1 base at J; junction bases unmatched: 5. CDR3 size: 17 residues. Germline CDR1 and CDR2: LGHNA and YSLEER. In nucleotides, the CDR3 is TGCGCCAGCAGCCAAGATCGGGCTAGCGGGGGCACAGATACGCAGTATTTT. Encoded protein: CASSQDRASGGTDTQYF.

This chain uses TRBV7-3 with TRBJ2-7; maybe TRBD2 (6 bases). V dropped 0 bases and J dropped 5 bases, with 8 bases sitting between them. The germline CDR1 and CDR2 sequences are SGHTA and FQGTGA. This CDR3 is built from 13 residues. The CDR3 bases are TGTGCCAGCAGCTTAACGCGGGACCACGAGCAGTACTTC. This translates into CASSLTRDHEQYF.

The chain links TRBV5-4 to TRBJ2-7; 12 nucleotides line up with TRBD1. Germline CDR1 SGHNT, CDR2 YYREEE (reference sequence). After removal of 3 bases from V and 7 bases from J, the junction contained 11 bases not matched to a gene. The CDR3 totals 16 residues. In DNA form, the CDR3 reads TGTGCCAGCAGCTGGGACAGGGGGCAAGGGTATAGGGAGCAGTACTTC. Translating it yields CASSWDRGQGYREQYF. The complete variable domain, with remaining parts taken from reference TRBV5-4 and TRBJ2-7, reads ETGVTQSPTHLIKTRGQQVTLRCSSQSGHNTVSWYQQALGQGPQFIFQYYREEENGRGNFPPRFSGLQFPNYSSELNVNALELDDSALYLCASSWDRGQGYREQYFGPGTRLTVT.

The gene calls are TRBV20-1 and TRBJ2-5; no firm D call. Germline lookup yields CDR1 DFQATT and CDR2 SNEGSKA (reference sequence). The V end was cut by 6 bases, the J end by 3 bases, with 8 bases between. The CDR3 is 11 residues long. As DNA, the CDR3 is TGCAGTGCAGCATCCAAAGAGACCCAGTACTTC. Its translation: CSAASKETQYF.

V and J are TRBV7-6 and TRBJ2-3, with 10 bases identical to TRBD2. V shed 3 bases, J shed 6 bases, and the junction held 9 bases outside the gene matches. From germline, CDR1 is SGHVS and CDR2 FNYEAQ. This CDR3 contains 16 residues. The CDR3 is CASSFLSGGQVDTQYF. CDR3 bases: TGTGCCAGCAGCTTCCTTAGCGGGGGGCAGGTGGATACGCAGTATTTT. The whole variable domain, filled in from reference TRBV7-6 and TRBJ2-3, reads GAGVSQSPRYKVTKRGQDVALRCDPISGHVSLYWYRQALGQGPEFLTYFNYEAQQDKSGLPNDRFSAERPEGSISTLTIQRTEQRDSAMYRCASSFLSGGQVDTQYFGPGTRLTVL.

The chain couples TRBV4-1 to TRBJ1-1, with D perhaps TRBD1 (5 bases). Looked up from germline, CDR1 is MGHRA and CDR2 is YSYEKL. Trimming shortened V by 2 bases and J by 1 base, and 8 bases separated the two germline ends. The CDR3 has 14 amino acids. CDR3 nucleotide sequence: TGCGCCAGCAGCCAATACACAGGGAACACTGAAGCTTTCTTT. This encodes CASSQYTGNTEAFF.

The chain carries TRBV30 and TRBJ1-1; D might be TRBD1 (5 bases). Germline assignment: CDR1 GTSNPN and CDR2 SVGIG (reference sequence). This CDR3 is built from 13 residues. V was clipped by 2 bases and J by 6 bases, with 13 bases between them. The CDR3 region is CAWSPRGGAEAFF. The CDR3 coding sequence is TGTGCCTGGAGTCCCCGCGGAGGGGCTGAAGCTTTCTTT.

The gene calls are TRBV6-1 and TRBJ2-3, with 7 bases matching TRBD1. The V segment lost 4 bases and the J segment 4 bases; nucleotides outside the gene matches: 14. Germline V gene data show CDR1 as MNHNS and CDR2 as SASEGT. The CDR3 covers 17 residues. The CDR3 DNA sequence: TGTGCCAGCAGTGGACTACAGGGGACGGCTAGACCAGATACGCAGTATTTT. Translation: CASSGLQGTARPDTQYF.

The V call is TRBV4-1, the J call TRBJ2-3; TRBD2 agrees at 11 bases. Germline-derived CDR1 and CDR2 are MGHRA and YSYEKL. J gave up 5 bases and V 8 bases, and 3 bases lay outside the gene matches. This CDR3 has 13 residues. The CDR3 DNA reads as TGCGCCAGCGGTAGCGGGGGGGGAGATACGCAGTATTTT. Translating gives CASGSGGGDTQYF.

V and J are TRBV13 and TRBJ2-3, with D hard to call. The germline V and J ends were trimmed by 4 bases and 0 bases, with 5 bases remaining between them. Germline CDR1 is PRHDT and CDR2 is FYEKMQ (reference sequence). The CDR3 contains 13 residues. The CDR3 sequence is CASSYLSTDTQYF. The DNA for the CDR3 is TGTGCCAGCAGCTATCTCAGCACAGATACGCAGTATTTT. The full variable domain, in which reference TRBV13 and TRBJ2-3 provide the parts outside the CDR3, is AAGVIQSPRHLIKEKRETATLKCYPIPRHDTVYWYQQGPGQDPQFLISFYEKMQSDKGSIPDRFSAQQFSDYHSELNMSSLELGDSALYFCASSYLSTDTQYFGPGTRLTVL.

The CDR3 DNA sequence: TGTGCCAGAAGCTTGGTGGGCAGGGATAAGGAAGCTTTCTTT. Translation: CARSLVGRDKEAFF. The chain employs TRBV5-3 and TRBJ1-1, with D possibly matching TRBD1 (5 bases). TRBV5-3 is an open reading frame whose function is uncertain. CDR3 length: 14 amino acids. The V and J ends lost 0 bases and 8 bases respectively, with 14 bases between them.

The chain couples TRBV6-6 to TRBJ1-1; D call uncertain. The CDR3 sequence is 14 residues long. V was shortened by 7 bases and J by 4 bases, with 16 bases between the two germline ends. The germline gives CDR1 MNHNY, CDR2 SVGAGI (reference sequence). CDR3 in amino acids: CASTLKAGSTEAFF. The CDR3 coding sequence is TGTGCCAGCACCTTGAAGGCCGGGTCCACTGAAGCTTTCTTT.

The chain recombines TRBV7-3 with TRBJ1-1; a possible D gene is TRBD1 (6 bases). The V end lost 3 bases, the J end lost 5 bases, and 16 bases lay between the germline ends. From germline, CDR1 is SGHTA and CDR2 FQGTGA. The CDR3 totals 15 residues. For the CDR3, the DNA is TGTGCCAGCAGCTTTCAACGGGGGGCGAGGACTGAAGCTTTCTTT. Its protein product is CASSFQRGARTEAFF.

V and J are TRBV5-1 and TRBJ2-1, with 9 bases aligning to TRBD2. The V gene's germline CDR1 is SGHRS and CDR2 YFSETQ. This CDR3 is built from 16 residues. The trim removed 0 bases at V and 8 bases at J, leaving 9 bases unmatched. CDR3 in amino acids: CASSLALRGGRDEQFF. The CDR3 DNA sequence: TGCGCCAGCAGCTTGGCGCTGCGGGGGGGCCGCGATGAGCAGTTCTTC.

CDR3 residues: CASGLDSDTEAFF. DNA of the CDR3: TGTGCTAGTGGTTTGGACAGTGACACTGAAGCTTTCTTT. The chain recombines TRBV12-5 with TRBJ1-1; D not resolved. The CDR3 loop spans 13 amino acids. The ends were cut back, 1 base at V and 3 bases at J, with 6 bases in the middle. CDR1 and CDR2 from the germline V gene are LGHNT and FRNRAP.